A selection of T cell receptor beta chains follows, all from one sample in a study of blood T cell repertoires in COVID-19. Repertoires were generated with immunoSEQ multiplex PCR, while TCRdb's copy carries only in-frame clones and drops some. The data show about 150,000 clones, approximately 84% seen once. The sample consisted of peripheral blood. Receptors originate from a man between 65 and 85 years old with active or convalescent COVID-19. The CDR3 runs from the conserved cysteine through the conserved F or W. The D gene is left open where the match is weak. Clone size is given for some rows only: seen once, a few or many times, or a class if the clone is expanded.

D gene,V gene,clone size,CDR3 protein
-,TRBV5-1,-,CASNRGGNEKLFF
TRBD1,TRBV6-2/TRBV6-3,-,CASSWTGLDKNIQYF
-,TRBV24-1,-,CATSDPPAGHEQYF
-,TRBV6-2/TRBV6-3,-,CASSYFGIPGGYTF
TRBD2,TRBV27,-,CASSLFLAGNTGELFF
TRBD1,TRBV6-4,-,CASRSGQGDTGELFF
-,TRBV11-3,once,CASSLGSSGANVLTF
TRBD2,TRBV5-1,-,CASSPGLAGSTDTQYF
TRBD2,TRBV28,-,CAAAGGPTDTQYF
-,TRBV6-5,many,CASSYQGGQPQHF
-,TRBV30,-,CAWTPGHPNTEAFF
TRBD2,TRBV13,-,CASSLDLAGSYNEQFF
-,TRBV18,-,CASSRGSQETQYF
-,TRBV7-2,-,CASSFRTARLGTGELFF
-,TRBV29-1,few,CSVSGPPGQPQHF
TRBD2,TRBV24-1,-,CATSDPGLAGGPAYNEQFF
TRBD1,TRBV6-6,-,CASSRPTLRDSTYEQYF
TRBD1,TRBV6-2/TRBV6-3,-,CASSTTGGTEAFF
-,TRBV7-2,-,CASSFSGLSTEAFF
-,TRBV5-4,-,CASSPGGQFSYNEQFF
-,TRBV7-2,-,CASSPNGVNEKLFF
-,TRBV7-9,-,CASSPPGSLPTYEQYF
-,TRBV6-5,-,CASRNQGANSPLHF
-,TRBV7-9,-,CASSLKGELNTGELFF
-,TRBV28,-,CASSPGLLHQETQYF
-,TRBV27,-,CASKQGNEQFF
TRBD1,TRBV28,-,CASSRSGGERYEQYF
-,TRBV6-5,-,CASSSQGGGVYNEQFF
-,TRBV7-8,-,CASSLVADSNQPQHF
-,TRBV7-2,-,CASSLLGGTYEQYF
-,TRBV28,few,CASTTGGVSEKLFF
TRBD1,TRBV5-6,-,CASSRDRGYSNQPQHF
TRBD1,TRBV7-9,few,CASRKGQGDEQYF
TRBD1,TRBV10-2,-,CASSETGTGDEQYF
TRBD1,TRBV7-6,-,CASSPGTGPTEAFF
TRBD2,TRBV27,-,CATRTSGSSRYEQYF
-,TRBV7-7,-,CASSTGPRGEQYF
-,TRBV10-3,-,CAISENGAQPQHF
TRBD2,TRBV12-5,-,CASAVGSAGSGARETQYF
TRBD1,TRBV14,-,CASSPLDRVNTEAFF
-,TRBV30,-,CAWSTGQHTNEKLFF
-,TRBV11-3,-,CASSGGLDTQYF
-,TRBV6-5,-,CASQGRAGYTF
-,TRBV9,once,CASSAILGDGGSYNEQFF
-,TRBV5-4,-,CASSLGLGRDLGEQFF
TRBD1,TRBV28,-,CASRRGTGRWETQYF
TRBD2,TRBV9,once,CASSSIAGTINEQFF
-,TRBV7-3,once,CASSSSGGEAFF
-,TRBV5-1,-,CASSLAGLGPGGGTDTQYF
TRBD1,TRBV6-5,-,CASTGQGIAYNEQFF
TRBD2,TRBV4-3,-,CASTESRDYLYEQYF
-,TRBV18,-,CASSQSNEDVPEAFF